This entry lists 5 T cell receptor beta chains sequenced from one sample in a study of CD8 T cells in ankylosing spondylitis. Each CDR3 protein gets one entry after TCRdb re-called the 5' RACE reads with MiXCR. The table shows about 200,000 distinct CDR3 sequences, with 9.5% to 15% occurring only once. The material sequenced was blood, either unsorted or a sorted T cell fraction (not recorded which). The receptor source for this set is a male donor with ankylosing spondylitis or in good health (not recorded which).

The chain combines TRBV27 with TRBJ2-2; D is perhaps TRBD2 (7 bases). The V gene lost 1 base and the J gene lost 4 bases, with 10 bases spanning the gap. Germline V gene data show CDR1 as MNHEY and CDR2 as SMNVEV (reference sequence). The CDR3 covers 15 residues. The CDR3 spells CASSLLGGLTGELFF. The CDR3 region has the DNA TGTGCCAGCAGTTTATTGGGGGGGCTCACCGGGGAGCTGTTTTTT.

This clonotype has a handful of counts. One end of the junction is discordant with germline, which a read error may explain. The CDR3 DNA sequence: TGTGCCAGCAGCCCTGAAGGACAGGGGAACTACGAGCAGCACTTC. Translation gives CASSPEGQGNYEQHF. V gene TRBV9 combines with J gene TRBJ2-7; the match to TRBD1 covers 9 bases. There are 15 residues in the CDR3. Germline values: CDR1 SGDLS, CDR2 YYNGEE.

J is TRBJ2-7 and V is TRBV10-2, with TRBD2 as a possible D gene (5 bases). Germline V gene sequence: CDR1 WSHSY, CDR2 SAAADI. The V gene lost 5 bases and the J gene lost 6 bases, with 11 bases spanning the gap. This CDR3 has 12 amino acids. CDR3 DNA sequence: TGCGCCAGCAGTTTGAGGGTCCGCGAGCAGTACTTC. It yields the protein CASSLRVREQYF.

The sample holds a few counts of this clonotype. The V call is TRBV7-9, the J call TRBJ2-3, with 7 nucleotides matching TRBD2. The junction had 12 bases not matched to a gene; V was cut back by 8 bases and J by 4 bases. This CDR3 is 15 amino acids long. CDR1 is SEHNR and CDR2 is FQNEAQ in the germline V gene (reference sequence). The CDR3 DNA is TGTGCCAGCGCGGCCGGGGAGCGGGATTCAGATACGCAGTATTTT. It specifies CASAAGERDSDTQYF.

In DNA form, the CDR3 reads TGCGCCAGCAGCTTGGATGGCAATACTGGAAACACCATATATTTT. As protein: CASSLDGNTGNTIYF. V is TRBV5-1 and J is TRBJ1-3; D remains ambiguous. The CDR3 covers 15 residues. The V gene's germline CDR1 is SGHRS and CDR2 YFSETQ. V lost 0 bases and J lost 2, with 9 bases in between.